The 30 T cell receptor beta chains listed next were all sequenced from one sample in a study of T-cell reconstitution after alpha-beta-depleted transplantation in children. Library preparation (for TCRbeta) was performed with unique molecular identifiers. Each CDR3 protein gets one entry after TCRdb re-called the PCR reads with MiXCR. Among approximately 800,000 distinct CDR3 sequences, 15% to 20% were seen once, and the ten largest hold approximately 5%. The sequencing here drew on PBMCs, mostly from graft donor cells, taken 360 days after TCRalphabeta/CD19-depleted stem cell transplant. These TCRs come from a male patient between 10 and 17 years old who had a stem cell transplant for acute lymphoblastic leukemia, so the T cells may come from the graft donor.

V and J are TRBV5-1 and TRBJ1-5; D is unresolved. The CDR3 length is 15 residues. Looked up from germline, CDR1 is SGHRS and CDR2 is YFSETQ. With 0 bases removed from V and 0 bases from J, the gap between germline ends came to 7 bases. In DNA, the CDR3 is TGCGCCAGCAGCTTGGCGGATTTTAGCAATCAGCCCCAGCATTTT. This codes for CASSLADFSNQPQHF.

The chain employs TRBV7-2 and TRBJ2-2; D not resolved. V was clipped by 1 base and J by 5 bases, with 8 bases between them. Germline values: CDR1 SGHTA, CDR2 FQGNSA. This CDR3 comprises 14 residues. The CDR3, as DNA: TGTGCCAGCAGCTTAGTTACAGAAACCGGGGAGCTGTTTTTT. Its translation is CASSLVTETGELFF.

The J gene is TRBJ2-5, the V gene TRBV5-1; 8 bases match TRBD1. The V segment lost 4 bases and the J segment 4 bases; nucleotides outside the gene matches: 9. Germline assignment: CDR1 SGHRS and CDR2 YFSETQ. The CDR3 runs 15 residues. This CDR3 reads CASSPRQGISETQYF. CDR3 sequence (DNA): TGCGCCAGCAGCCCCAGACAGGGGATCTCAGAGACCCAGTACTTC.

On this clonotype itself: At one of its ends the junction is not consistent with the germline gene, which may arise from a read error. V usage is TRBV29-1 and J usage is TRBJ2-1, with D perhaps assigned TRBD1 or TRBD2 (5 bases each). The CDR3 loop spans 8 amino acids. The germline gives CDR1 SQVTM, CDR2 ANQGSEA. The CDR3 protein is CSVGDGYF. The CDR3 DNA is TGCAGCGTTGGGGACGGATACTTC.

This clonotype was observed many times. The rearrangement uses TRBV20-1 and TRBJ2-5, with D tentatively TRBD2 (6 bases). This CDR3 spans 18 amino acids. Germline lookup yields CDR1 DFQATT and CDR2 SNEGSKA (reference sequence). With 3 bases removed from V and 4 bases from J, the gap between germline ends came to 27 bases. The CDR3: CSARILLARGTMGETQYF. For the CDR3, the DNA is TGCAGTGCTAGGATCCTCCTAGCGAGAGGTACAATGGGAGAGACCCAGTACTTC.

This clonotype was recorded only once. The chain couples TRBV20-1 to TRBJ2-2, with 10 positions matching TRBD1. CDR1 and CDR2 from the germline V gene are DFQATT and SNEGSKA (reference sequence). Trimming took 6 bases from V and 5 from J; bases not matched to a gene: 6. The CDR3 has 14 residues. The CDR3 DNA sequence: TGCAGTGCACACGGACAGGGGGGTACCGGGGAGCTGTTTTTT. This codes for CSAHGQGGTGELFF.

This clonotype has just a few counts. The rearrangement uses TRBV7-6 and TRBJ2-3, with D possibly matching TRBD2 (6 bases). The CDR3 consists of 17 residues. Trimming pared 0 bases from V and 5 bases from J, leaving 18 bases between. CDR1 SGHVS and CDR2 FNYEAQ come from the germline V gene. DNA of the CDR3: TGTGCCAGCAGCTTAGCGACGGGGGAAACTGTAGGAGATACGCAGTATTTT. Its translation: CASSLATGETVGDTQYF. The whole variable domain, filled in from reference TRBV7-6 and TRBJ2-3, reads GAGVSQSPRYKVTKRGQDVALRCDPISGHVSLYWYRQALGQGPEFLTYFNYEAQQDKSGLPNDRFSAERPEGSISTLTIQRTEQRDSAMYRCASSLATGETVGDTQYFGPGTRLTVL.

The chain links TRBV21-1 to TRBJ2-7; the table's D call, TRBD2, was not checked against the DNA. TRBV21-1 is a documented pseudogene. The CDR3 is 16 amino acids. CDR3 region: CASSKPFGTRVGEQYF. Here the CDR3 DNA reads TGTGCCAGCAGCAAACCCTTCGGGACTAGAGTAGGCGAGCAGTACTTC.

This clonotype was found many times. The rearrangement uses TRBV4-2 and TRBJ2-1; tentatively, D is TRBD2 (5 bases). The CDR3 runs 14 residues. Trimming cost V 2 bases and J 6 bases, with 11 bases left between them. CDR1 LGHNA and CDR2 YNFKEQ come from the germline V gene. CDR3 residues: CASSQTMRVNEQFF. In DNA, the CDR3 is TGTGCCAGCAGCCAAACAATGAGGGTCAATGAGCAGTTCTTC.

The chain combines TRBV10-3 with TRBJ2-6; 10 nucleotides agree with TRBD2. With 7 bases clipped from V and 0 bases from J, the junction kept 12 bases outside the gene matches. The CDR3 is made up of 19 amino acids. Germline V lookup: CDR1 ENHRY, CDR2 SYGVKD. The CDR3 region has the DNA TGTGCCATCAATGAACTAGCGGGATTTACGCGCTCTGGGGCCAACGTCCTGACTTTC. As protein: CAINELAGFTRSGANVLTF.

This clonotype was detected a few times. The chain has TRBV29-1 and TRBJ2-2; 8 positions match TRBD1. Germline V gene lookup returns CDR1 SQVTM and CDR2 ANQGSEA. Trimming at V came to 6 bases and at J to 5 bases, leaving 14 bases not matched to a gene. This CDR3 region has 16 residues. The chain's CDR3 is CSVSQGAQGPTGELFF. The DNA of the CDR3 is TGCAGCGTCTCTCAGGGGGCGCAGGGTCCAACCGGGGAGCTGTTTTTT.

The V call is TRBV4-1, the J call TRBJ2-1, with D tentatively TRBD2 (5 bases). Germline assignment: CDR1 MGHRA and CDR2 YSYEKL. The CDR3 loop spans 17 amino acids. With 0 bases removed from V and 5 bases from J, the gap between germline ends came to 17 bases. CDR3 residues: CASSQDILLASDNEQFF. CDR3 bases: TGCGCCAGCAGCCAAGATATCCTCCTAGCTTCAGACAATGAGCAGTTCTTC.

This clonotype was seen just once. The rearrangement uses TRBV5-1 and TRBJ2-6; tentatively, D is TRBD1 (6 bases). The CDR3 is 16 residues long. Germline CDR1 reads SGHRS; CDR2 reads YFSETQ. V dropped 3 bases and J dropped 2 bases, with 12 bases sitting between them. Here the CDR3 reads CASSSEPGAGANVLTF. The CDR3 coding sequence is TGCGCCAGCAGCTCAGAACCAGGGGCTGGGGCCAACGTCCTGACTTTC.

V gene TRBV12-3 or TRBV12-4 combines with J gene TRBJ2-5, with TRBD2 matching over 9 bases. There are 14 residues in the CDR3. V was clipped by 6 bases and J by 4 bases; unmatched bases: 6. The CDR3 sequence is CASSQRAGGETQYF. The CDR3 bases are TGTGCCAGCAGCCAACGAGCGGGAGGAGAGACCCAGTACTTC.

V usage is TRBV27 and J usage is TRBJ1-3; no reliable D call. CDR1 is MNHEY, CDR2 SMNVEV, per germline (reference sequence). The CDR3 is 14 amino acids. V shed 1 base and J shed 4 bases, with 8 bases lying between them. CDR3 sequence reads: CASSLYNGGNTIYF. CDR3 nucleotide sequence: TGTGCCAGCAGTTTATACAACGGGGGAAACACCATATATTTT.

V usage is TRBV12-3 or TRBV12-4 and J usage is TRBJ2-7; TRBD2 aligns across 13 bases. The CDR3 sequence is 15 residues long. J lost 6 bases, V lost 6 bases, and 8 bases had no gene match. The CDR3 reads CASRGLAGPTGEQYF. The CDR3 region has the DNA TGTGCCAGCAGGGGACTAGCGGGACCCACTGGCGAGCAGTACTTC.

The chain is built from TRBV6-5 and TRBJ1-5, with TRBD1 identical over 11 bases. The CDR3 has 15 residues. V lost 4 bases and J lost 4; bases outside the gene matches: 3. The germline gives CDR1 MNHEY, CDR2 SVGAGI. CDR3 bases: TGTGCCAGCAGTTGGGGGACAGGGGGTAATCAGCCCCAGCATTTT. It yields the protein CASSWGTGGNQPQHF.

This clonotype was observed a few times. This chain links TRBV5-1 with TRBJ2-5, with 8 bases that match TRBD2. Germline trimming cut 3 bases from V and 4 bases from J; bases unmatched to any gene: 14. The CDR3 is 17 residues long. Germline V lookup: CDR1 SGHRS, CDR2 YFSETQ. The CDR3 DNA reads TGCGCCAGCAGCTCGGGAGGGCGATCTAGCGGCCTAGAGACCCAGTACTTC. Protein sequence: CASSSGGRSSGLETQYF.

The rearrangement links TRBV15 to TRBJ2-1; a possible D gene is TRBD2 (6 bases). Germline values: CDR1 LNHNV, CDR2 YYDKDF (reference sequence). V was cut by 6 bases and J by 1 base, with 13 bases left in between. The CDR3 extends over 15 amino acids. The CDR3 nucleotides read TGTGCCACCAGGCGGGGTAGTAGATCCTACAATGAGCAGTTCTTC. As protein: CATRRGSRSYNEQFF.

The chain joins TRBV7-9 to TRBJ2-4, with D unclear. Deletions cut 5 bases from V and 7 bases from J, with 9 bases between. This CDR3 is built from 12 residues. Germline V gene lookup returns CDR1 SEHNR and CDR2 FQNEAQ (reference sequence). The CDR3 loop is CASSALRNIQYF. CDR3 DNA sequence: TGTGCCAGCAGCGCTCTTAGGAACATTCAGTACTTC.

The rearrangement links TRBV4-1 to TRBJ2-2; 8 nucleotides match TRBD2. The CDR3 totals 16 residues. From germline, CDR1 is MGHRA and CDR2 YSYEKL. The V gene end was trimmed by 6 bases and the J gene end by 6 bases; junction bases not matched to a gene: 12. CDR3 amino acids: CASSSSGSSGSGELFF. CDR3 in DNA: TGCGCCAGCAGTTCCAGCGGCTCTAGCGGGTCCGGGGAGCTGTTTTTT.

The chain joins TRBV20-1 to TRBJ1-2; D unclear. This CDR3 is built from 11 residues. The V end lost 2 bases, the J end lost 13 bases, and 14 bases lay between the germline ends. Germline CDR1 and CDR2: DFQATT and SNEGSKA (reference sequence). This CDR3 is CSARRGPDLTF. CDR3 sequence (DNA): TGCAGTGCTAGAAGAGGCCCAGACCTCACCTTC.

This clonotype showed up just a few times. V usage is TRBV15 and J usage is TRBJ2-1; 13 positions agree with TRBD2. Germline lookup yields CDR1 LNHNV and CDR2 YYDKDF (reference sequence). This CDR3 is 17 amino acids long. With V trimmed by 9 bases and J by 2 bases, 10 bases remained unmatched. CDR3 in amino acids: CATGGLAGVAAYNEQFF. DNA of the CDR3: TGTGCCACAGGCGGACTAGCGGGAGTCGCCGCCTACAATGAGCAGTTCTTC.

The chain is built from TRBV5-1 and TRBJ1-5; weak D call: TRBD1 (5 bases). This CDR3 has 12 amino acids. The germline CDR1 and CDR2 sequences are SGHRS and YFSETQ. V shed 3 bases and J shed 7 bases, with 8 bases lying between them. The CDR3 DNA follows: TGCGCCAGCAGCTCAGGGAAGCAGCCCCAGCATTTT. Translated, it gives CASSSGKQPQHF.

This sequence joins TRBV5-1 and TRBJ2-1; D perhaps matches TRBD2 (6 bases). Trimming took off 0 bases at V and 7 bases at J, with 17 bases between the two ends. Looked up from germline, CDR1 is SGHRS and CDR2 is YFSETQ. This CDR3 is built from 16 residues. Written as DNA, the CDR3 is TGCGCCAGCAGCTTGGGTTCGCGGGGCGCGGGTAATGAGCAGTTCTTC. Encoded protein: CASSLGSRGAGNEQFF.

This clonotype turned up a few times. The chain links TRBV5-1 to TRBJ2-3, with D possibly being TRBD1 or TRBD2 (5 bases each). V lost 2 bases, J lost 4 bases, and 11 bases lay in between. This CDR3 region has 14 residues. The germline CDR1 and CDR2 sequences are SGHRS and YFSETQ. CDR3 sequence (DNA): TGCGCCAGCAGCTTAAGTAGAGGGGCAGATACGCAGTATTTT. It translates to CASSLSRGADTQYF.

The J gene is TRBJ2-5, the V gene TRBV24-1; D is perhaps TRBD1 or TRBD2 (6 bases each). V lost 9 bases to trimming and J lost 3 bases, with 13 bases between them. The CDR3 consists of 13 residues. The germline V gene encodes CDR1 KGHDR and CDR2 SFDVKD. CDR3 DNA: TGTGCCACCGCCCGGGGGCGAGAAGAGACCCAGTACTTC. It specifies CATARGREETQYF.

This clonotype occurred a few times. The chain has TRBV3-1 and TRBJ1-5, with a possible D match to TRBD1 (5 bases). V gave up 1 base and J gave up 7 bases, with 14 bases separating them. Germline V gene data show CDR1 as LGHDT and CDR2 as YNNKEL (reference sequence). This CDR3 is built from 15 residues. The DNA for the CDR3 is TGTGCCAGCAGCCAAGGACATGGGGGGGGACAGCCCCAGCATTTT. It encodes CASSQGHGGGQPQHF.

This clonotype was observed a few times. This chain uses TRBV12-3 or TRBV12-4 with TRBJ2-5; either TRBD1 or TRBD2 may supply D (5 bases each). V was pared by 8 bases and J by 4 bases, with 20 bases between. This CDR3 comprises 15 residues. CDR3 nucleotides: TGTGCCAGCGCCTCTCTGGGGGACCATAGAGAGACCCAGTACTTC. Translating it yields CASASLGDHRETQYF.

This clonotype was observed a handful of times. The V call is TRBV19, the J call TRBJ1-1; D might be TRBD1 (6 bases). Trimming shortened V by 10 bases and J by 3 bases, and 18 bases separated the two germline ends. This CDR3 contains 14 residues. Germline V gives CDR1 LNHDA, CDR2 SQIVND (reference sequence). The CDR3 protein is CATGGQTGDTEAFF. For the CDR3, the DNA is TGTGCCACCGGAGGACAGACTGGGGACACTGAAGCTTTCTTT.